The TCR beta chain described here comes from a study of cytomegalovirus exposure and HLA in healthy donors. Findings of the study overall: When a later analysis compared HLA-associated TCR beta chains with equally common others, the HLA-associated chains turned out to be more clonally expanded and to have lower generation probabilities. Associated with cytomegalovirus, according to the listing, were around 170 TCR beta chains. Information on immune exposure was restricted to one variable (CMV serostatus).

Unrecorded immune exposure was likely among donors, who were nominally healthy when sampled. The PCR employed 60 Vbeta primers together with 13 Jbeta primers. TCRdb keeps only in-frame clones here, not all; method: immunoSEQ multiplex PCR. This sample carries some 200,000 clones, roughly 84% of them seen once, and the ten largest clones take 0.71%. This CDR3 is built from 15 residues. Germline V gene data show CDR1 as MNHEY and CDR2 as SMNVEV (reference sequence). The germline V and J ends were trimmed by 3 bases and 3 bases, with 12 bases remaining between them. With regard to this clone: What it binds is unknown.

The specimen was PBMCs. The receptor was derived from a boy younger than 10 in good health and CMV-seronegative. This chain uses TRBV27 with TRBJ2-1; D might be TRBD2 (6 bases). The CDR3 coding sequence is TGTGCCAGCAGTTTTGGGGAGGTGCTCTACAATGAGCAGTTCTTC. Its translation is CASSFGEVLYNEQFF.